One and the same sample provided the 6 T cell receptor beta chains below, sequenced in a study of identical twins. TCRdb reprocessed the 5' RACE reads with MiXCR, giving one entry per CDR3 protein. The repertoire holds hundreds of thousands of distinct CDR3 sequences, approximately 20% seen once, with about 0.48% in the top ten. This same sample was also taken into another study, of yellow fever vaccine responses in identical twins.

The specimen was CD4+ T cells sorted from blood. The receptor source for this set is a young woman in good health.

The chain couples TRBV5-5 to TRBJ1-5; 8 bases map to TRBD1. The CDR3 has 15 amino acids. Germline loops: CDR1 SGHKS, CDR2 YYEKEE (reference sequence). Losses at the gene ends were 4 bases for V and 10 bases for J; bases not matched to a gene: 13. The DNA for the CDR3 is TGTGCCAGCAGCACAGGCACAGGGGGTAGCCACCCCCAGCATTTT. Its protein product is CASSTGTGGSHPQHF.

The chain carries TRBV12-3 or TRBV12-4 and TRBJ2-1; 11 bases fit TRBD2. CDR3 length equals 18 residues. J gave up 4 bases and V 4 bases, and 12 bases lay outside the gene matches. The CDR3 is CASSSTPRLAGKYNEQFF. The DNA for the CDR3 is TGTGCCAGCAGTTCGACCCCTCGACTAGCGGGGAAGTACAATGAGCAGTTCTTC.

The chain combines TRBV5-1 with TRBJ2-1; TRBD1 or TRBD2 may be the D gene (6 bases each). This CDR3 is built from 17 residues. Trimming shortened V by 1 base and J by 5 bases, and 19 bases separated the two germline ends. Germline V CDR1 and CDR2: SGHRS, YFSETQ. CDR3: CASSLRLIRGPNNEQFF. The DNA of the CDR3 is TGCGCCAGCAGCTTGAGGTTGATACGGGGGCCCAACAATGAGCAGTTCTTC.

The J gene is TRBJ2-2, the V gene TRBV7-8; possible D gene TRBD2, 6 bases. This CDR3 contains 18 residues. Trimming took 5 bases from V and 2 from J, leaving 21 bases between them. Germline V gene sequence: CDR1 SGHVS, CDR2 FQNEAQ. The CDR3: CASSLSRDFRTNTGELFF. CDR3 DNA sequence: TGTGCCAGCAGCCTAAGTAGGGACTTTCGCACAAACACCGGGGAGCTGTTTTTT.

The chain recombines TRBV20-1 with TRBJ2-7, with D possibly being TRBD2 (7 bases). The ends were cut back, 6 bases at V and 2 bases at J, with 17 bases in the middle. CDR1 is DFQATT, CDR2 SNEGSKA, per germline (reference sequence). The CDR3 runs to 14 residues. Here the CDR3 reads CSARAGDNAYEQYV. In nucleotides, the CDR3 is TGCAGTGCCCGGGCGGGGGACAATGCCTACGAGCAGTACGTC.

This clonotype has more than one count but fewer than ten. The genes are TRBV10-3 and TRBJ2-3; 11 bases agree with TRBD2. J gave up 1 base and V 6 bases, and 3 bases lay outside the gene matches. CDR3 size: 15 residues. Germline values: CDR1 ENHRY, CDR2 SYGVKD. The CDR3: CAISFSGGGTDTQYF. The CDR3 nucleotides are TGTGCCATCAGCTTTAGCGGGGGGGGCACAGATACGCAGTATTTT.